The present T cell receptor (beta chain) was sequenced within a study of blood T cell repertoires in COVID-19. This clone was observed a handful of times. Libraries were prepared by immunoSEQ multiplex PCR; TCRdb keeps only in-frame clonotypes and omits some of them. The sample contains about 320,000 clones, around 88% of which appear only once. V lost 4 bases and J 7 bases, leaving 7 bases between the germline ends. The CDR3 totals 11 residues. Sample: peripheral blood. The J gene is TRBJ1-2, the V gene TRBV12-3 or TRBV12-4; D not certain. The TCR was taken from a woman aged 50 to 60 with acute or convalescent COVID-19. CDR3: CASSSTGGYTF. In DNA, the CDR3 is TGTGCCAGCAGTTCGACGGGTGGCTACACCTTC.